This TCR beta chain emerged from a study of Graves' ophthalmopathy and Graves' hyperthyroidism. Every ophthalmopathy donor presented moderate-to-severe activity, CAS ≥3, NOSPECS ≥4 and duration under 3 months. Uncontrolled infections, pregnancy, lactation or other autoimmune diseases led to patient exclusion. CDR1 LNHDA and CDR2 SQIVND come from the germline V gene (reference sequence). The CDR3 loop spans 15 amino acids. TCR beta CDR3 amplification used RNA transcripts. An initial RT-PCR round employing HTBI primers preceded a second-round multiplex PCR. Via MiXCR, TCRdb re-called the multiplex PCR reads, giving one row per CDR3 protein. Of about 640,000 distinct CDR3 sequences listed, more than 40% are singletons. A word on this clonotype: A read error may be the cause here, since a much bigger clone is one base away.

The TCR originated in an adult man with Graves' ophthalmopathy. The source material was peripheral blood. The chain combines TRBV19 with TRBJ2-7; TRBD2 aligns across 9 bases. CDR3 coding DNA: TGTGCCTGTAGTAAGGGCAGCGGGAGGACCTACGAGCAGTACTTC. This sequence encodes CACSKGSGRTYEQYF.